Listed below are T cell receptor beta chains from one sample, sequenced in a study of regulatory T cells in long-lasting Graves disease. One entry per CDR3 protein, called by TCRdb with MiXCR from the multiplex PCR reads. The sample carries around 430,000 distinct CDR3 sequences, under 25% recorded once. Sequencing used peripheral blood mononuclear cells (PBMCs), obtained when the disease was refractory, from a patient treated with antithyroid drugs. These receptors all stem from a female donor with Graves disease. CDR3s include the opening cysteine and the closing phenylalanine or tryptophan. D genes are given only for firm matches. Only part of the rows carry a size: once, few, many, or a class if the clone is expanded.

d_gene	abundance	j_gene	len	v_gene	CDR3nt	CDR3aa
TRBD2	NA	TRBJ2-7	14	TRBV20-1	TGCAGTGCTCTTCGAGCGGGAAATACCCACGAGCAGTACTTC	CSALRAGNTHEQYF
NA	few	TRBJ1-5	12	TRBV20-1	TGCAGTGCGGTACCCGAGGGGCAGCCCCAGCATTTT	CSAVPEGQPQHF
NA	many	TRBJ2-2	15	TRBV12-5	TGTGCTAGTGGTTTGGCAGGGGCGGGCACCGGGGAGCTGTTTTTT	CASGLAGAGTGELFF
TRBD1	few	TRBJ1-5	15	TRBV28	TGTGCCAGCAGTCCAACAGGGGTTTTAGGTCAGCCCCAGCATTTT	CASSPTGVLGQPQHF
TRBD1	many	TRBJ1-4	12	TRBV2	TGTGCCAGCTCCCAGGGGGGTGAAAAACTGTTTTTT	CASSQGGEKLFF
NA	few	TRBJ1-2	19	TRBV11-2	TGTGCCAGCAGCTCTATCCTAACGCCTCCTGACAGGCCGATCTATGGCTACACCTTC	CASSSILTPPDRPIYGYTF
NA	NA	TRBJ2-7	11	TRBV20-1	TGCAGTAATATACGTTCCTACGAGCAGTACTTC	CSNIRSYEQYF
TRBD2	NA	TRBJ2-4	17	TRBV7-2	TGTGCCAGCAGCCAAGATGGGGCGGGGGGAGGCAAAAACATTCAGTACTTC	CASSQDGAGGGKNIQYF
TRBD1	NA	TRBJ1-2	13	TRBV7-3	TGTGCCAGCAGCCTTCAGGGGGAATATGGCTACACCTTC	CASSLQGEYGYTF
TRBD1	many	TRBJ1-2	14	TRBV2	TGTGCCAGCAGCGGACAGGGCGACTACTATGGCTACACCTTC	CASSGQGDYYGYTF
NA	NA	TRBJ2-7	17	TRBV20-1	TGCAGTGCCCTGGGTGGCAGACTATCAACCCCCCCCTACGAGCAGTACTTC	CSALGGRLSTPPYEQYF
NA	once	TRBJ1-6	14	TRBV20-1	TGCAGTGCTAGAGAGAGCTCCTATAATTCACCCCCCCACTTT	CSARESSYNSPPHF
NA	few	TRBJ1-4	15	TRBV27	TGTGCCAGCAGTTTATGGAGGGGGAGCGATGAAAAACTGTTTTTT	CASSLWRGSDEKLFF
TRBD1	many	TRBJ1-1	14	TRBV6-1	TGTGCCAGCAGTCGACAGGGCTGGAACACTGAAGCTTTCTTT	CASSRQGWNTEAFF
NA	few	TRBJ2-7	14	TRBV4-3	TGCGCCAGCAGCCACGCTCAGGGTACCTACGAGCAGTACTTC	CASSHAQGTYEQYF
TRBD1	few	TRBJ1-5	16	TRBV10-3	TGTGCCATCAGTGACCCCACAGGGGTGGGCAATCAGCCCCAGCATTTT	CAISDPTGVGNQPQHF
TRBD1	NA	TRBJ2-7	15	TRBV5-5	TGTGCCAGCAGCTCCAGAGGACAGGGTTTCTACGAGCAGTACTTC	CASSSRGQGFYEQYF
NA	NA	TRBJ2-5	14	TRBV5-4	TGTGCCAGCAGCCCGAATTCGGGCATAGAGACCCAGTACTTC	CASSPNSGIETQYF
NA	many	TRBJ2-7	14	TRBV7-2	TGTGCCAGCAGCTCCCAGGACTTCTCCTACGAGCAGTACTTC	CASSSQDFSYEQYF
NA	NA	TRBJ2-3	16	TRBV27	TGTGCCAGCGGGAGACAGAATCCAACGACCACAGATACGCAGTATTTT	CASGRQNPTTTDTQYF
TRBD1	NA	TRBJ1-5	14	TRBV12-3/TRBV12-4	TGTCCCAGCAGCAAGGGACAGCCGAGGGGGCCCCAGCATTTT	CPSSKGQPRGPQHF
TRBD2	few	TRBJ2-7	13	TRBV29-1	TGCAGCGTTGAAAAGCGGGGAGAATACGAGCAGTACTTC	CSVEKRGEYEQYF
NA	many	TRBJ1-5	21	TRBV28	TGTGCCAGCAGTTTAGAGGTGGCAGGGACATCCCATCGATATAGCAATCAGCCCCAGCATTTT	CASSLEVAGTSHRYSNQPQHF
NA	NA	TRBJ2-2	12	TRBV20-1	TGCAGTGCTACCCGAAAGGTCGGGGAGCTGTTTTTT	CSATRKVGELFF
NA	many	TRBJ2-7	11	TRBV12-3/TRBV12-4	TGTGCCAGCAGTTTCGGACACCTCCGGTACTTC	CASSFGHLRYF
NA	few	TRBJ1-2	14	TRBV25-1	TGTGCCAGCAGTGACGAGGGGCGCGGTTATGGCTACACCTTC	CASSDEGRGYGYTF
NA	NA	TRBJ1-1	14	TRBV5-5	TGTGCCAGCAGCTTGGTTAGCACGAACACTGAAGCTTTCTTT	CASSLVSTNTEAFF
NA	many	TRBJ2-2	15	TRBV12-3/TRBV12-4	TGTGCCAGCAGTTTCCAGGGTTCGGATGCCGGGGAGCTGTTTTTT	CASSFQGSDAGELFF
NA	NA	TRBJ2-4	15	TRBV30	TGTGCCTGGAGTGTACCGGGAGGGGGCTTGGACATTCAGTACTTC	CAWSVPGGGLDIQYF
NA	many	TRBJ1-1	14	TRBV20-1	TGCAGTGCTAGACTGATACGTTTGGGCACTGAAGCTTTCTTT	CSARLIRLGTEAFF
TRBD1	NA	TRBJ2-7	15	TRBV28	TGTGCCAGCGGTTTATCGACACAGGGGAACTGCGAGCAGTACTTC	CASGLSTQGNCEQYF
TRBD2	NA	TRBJ2-5	16	TRBV12-3/TRBV12-4	TGTGCCAGCAGTTTAGAGTCCGGGGGGGGGCCGGAGACCCAGTACTTC	CASSLESGGGPETQYF
TRBD1	NA	TRBJ2-2	14	TRBV20-1	TGCAGTGCTTTACGACAGGGTAACACCGGGGAGCTGTTTTTT	CSALRQGNTGELFF
TRBD2	NA	TRBJ2-1	18	TRBV7-2	TGTGCCAGCAGCTTAGCATGGCGCGCTAGCGGTACCTACAATGAGCAGTTCTTC	CASSLAWRASGTYNEQFF
NA	many	TRBJ2-5	13	TRBV28	TGTGCCAGCAGTTCCTGGTCGGAGGAGACCCAGTACTTC	CASSSWSEETQYF
NA	NA	TRBJ2-2	14	TRBV11-1	TGTGCCAGCAGCCCCGGGCTTTTTACCGGGGAGCTGTTTTTT	CASSPGLFTGELFF
TRBD1	many	TRBJ1-5	15	TRBV12-3/TRBV12-4	TGTGCCAGCAGTCCACTCGGGACAGCAAATCAGCCCCAGCATTTT	CASSPLGTANQPQHF
TRBD1	many	TRBJ1-2	15	TRBV27	TGTGCCAGCCGGGAGCAAGGGACAGCTAACTATGGCTACACCTTC	CASREQGTANYGYTF
NA	NA	TRBJ2-2	15	TRBV11-2	TGTGCCAGCAGCTTAGTCGGAGCCAGCACCGGGGAGCTGTTTTTT	CASSLVGASTGELFF
TRBD1	many	TRBJ1-4	16	TRBV7-2	TGTGCCAGCAGCTTAGTCGGGACAGGGGCTAATGAAAAACTGTTTTTT	CASSLVGTGANEKLFF
NA	NA	TRBJ2-3	14	TRBV28	TGTGCCAGCAGTAGGACAGCTCGGCGGGATACGCAGTATTTT	CASSRTARRDTQYF
NA	NA	TRBJ1-1	13	TRBV20-1	TGCAGTGCTGGGACGGGCATGAACACTGAAGCTTTCTTT	CSAGTGMNTEAFF
NA	NA	TRBJ2-6	15	TRBV5-4	TGTGCCAGCAGCTTGGCCCAAACTGGGGCCAACGTCCTGACTTTC	CASSLAQTGANVLTF
TRBD1	few	TRBJ2-5	14	TRBV29-1	TGCAGCGTTGATGTCCAGGGGGCTGGGGAGACCCAGTACTTC	CSVDVQGAGETQYF